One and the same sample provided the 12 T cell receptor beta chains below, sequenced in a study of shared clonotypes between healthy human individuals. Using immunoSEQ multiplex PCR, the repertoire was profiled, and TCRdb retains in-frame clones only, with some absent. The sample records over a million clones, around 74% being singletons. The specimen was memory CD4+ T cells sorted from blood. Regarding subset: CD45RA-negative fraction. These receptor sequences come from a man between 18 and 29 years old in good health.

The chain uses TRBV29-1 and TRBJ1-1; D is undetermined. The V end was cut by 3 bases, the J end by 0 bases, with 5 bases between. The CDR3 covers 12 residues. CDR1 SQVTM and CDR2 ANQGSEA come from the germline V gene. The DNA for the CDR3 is TGCAGCGTTGAGGATCTGAACACTGAAGCTTTCTTT. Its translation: CSVEDLNTEAFF. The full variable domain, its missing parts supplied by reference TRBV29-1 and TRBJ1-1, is SAVISQKPSRDICQRGTSLTIQCQVDSQVTMMFWYRQQPGQSLTLIATANQGSEATYESGFVIDKFPISRPNLTFSTLTVSNMSPEDSSIYLCSVEDLNTEAFFGQGTRLTVV.

In DNA, the CDR3 is TGTGCCAGCTCAGCGGGACAGGGTCCTAACTATGGCTACACCTTC. Amino acids: CASSAGQGPNYGYTF. The V gene is TRBV18, the J gene TRBJ1-2; 9 bases line up with TRBD1. The CDR3 contains 15 residues. The V segment lost 5 bases and the J segment 0 bases; nucleotides outside the gene matches: 4. Germline-derived CDR1 and CDR2 are KGHSH and LQKENI.

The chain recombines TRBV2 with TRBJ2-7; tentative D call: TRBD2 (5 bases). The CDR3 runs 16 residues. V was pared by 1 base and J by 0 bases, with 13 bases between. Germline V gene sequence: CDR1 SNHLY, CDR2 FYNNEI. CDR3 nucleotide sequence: TGTGCCAGCAGTGAAGTCCTAGCTAAGAGCTCCTACGAGCAGTACTTC. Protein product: CASSEVLAKSSYEQYF.

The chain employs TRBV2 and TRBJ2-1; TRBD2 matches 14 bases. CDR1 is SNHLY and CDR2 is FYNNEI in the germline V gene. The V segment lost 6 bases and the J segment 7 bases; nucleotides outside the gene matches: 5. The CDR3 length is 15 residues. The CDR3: CASRFGTSGSNEQFF. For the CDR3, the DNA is TGTGCCAGCAGGTTCGGGACTAGCGGGAGTAATGAGCAGTTCTTC. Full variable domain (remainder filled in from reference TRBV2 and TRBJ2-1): EPEVTQTPSHQVTQMGQEVILRCVPISNHLYFYWYRQILGQKVEFLVSFYNNEISEKSEIFDDQFSVERPDGSNFTLKIRSTKLEDSAMYFCASRFGTSGSNEQFFGPGTRLTVL.

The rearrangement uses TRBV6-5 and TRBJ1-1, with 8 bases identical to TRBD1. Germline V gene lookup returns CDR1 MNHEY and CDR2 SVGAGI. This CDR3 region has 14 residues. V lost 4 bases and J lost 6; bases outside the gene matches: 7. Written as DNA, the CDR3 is TGTGCCAGCAGTTCTCGACAGGGGAGACCTGAAGCTTTCTTT. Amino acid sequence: CASSSRQGRPEAFF.

CDR3 loop: CASSQTAGAPYEQYF. The DNA of the CDR3 is TGTGCCAGCAGCCAAACAGCGGGAGCCCCCTACGAGCAGTACTTC. The chain has TRBV6-6 and TRBJ2-7; 8 nucleotides match TRBD2. The CDR3 runs 15 residues. Germline CDR1 is MNHNY and CDR2 is SVGAGI (reference sequence). The V segment lost 6 bases and the J segment 2 bases; nucleotides outside the gene matches: 9.

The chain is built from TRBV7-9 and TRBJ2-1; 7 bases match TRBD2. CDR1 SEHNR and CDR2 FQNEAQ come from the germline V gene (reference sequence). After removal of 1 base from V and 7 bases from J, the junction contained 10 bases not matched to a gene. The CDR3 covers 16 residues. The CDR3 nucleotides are TGTGCCAGCAGCTTAGTATTCGCGGGGAGGGGTAATGAGCAGTTCTTC. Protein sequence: CASSLVFAGRGNEQFF.

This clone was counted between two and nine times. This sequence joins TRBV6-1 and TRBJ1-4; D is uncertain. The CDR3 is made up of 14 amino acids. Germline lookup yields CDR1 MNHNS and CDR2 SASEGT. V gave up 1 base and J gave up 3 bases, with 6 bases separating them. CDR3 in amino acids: CASSEGDANEKLFF. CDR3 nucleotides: TGTGCCAGCAGTGAAGGGGATGCTAATGAAAAACTGTTTTTT.

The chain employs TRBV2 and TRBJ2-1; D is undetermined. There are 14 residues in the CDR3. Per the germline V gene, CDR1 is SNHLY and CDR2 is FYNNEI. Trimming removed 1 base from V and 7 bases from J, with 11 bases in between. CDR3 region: CASSEVASGNEQFF. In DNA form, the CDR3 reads TGTGCCAGCAGTGAAGTGGCTTCTGGGAATGAGCAGTTCTTC.

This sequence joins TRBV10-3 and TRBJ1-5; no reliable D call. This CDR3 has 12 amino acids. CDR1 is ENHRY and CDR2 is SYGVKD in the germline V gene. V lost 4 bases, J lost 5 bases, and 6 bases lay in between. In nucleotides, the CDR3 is TGTGCCATCAGTGTAGGAGATCAGCCCCAGCATTTT. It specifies CAISVGDQPQHF.

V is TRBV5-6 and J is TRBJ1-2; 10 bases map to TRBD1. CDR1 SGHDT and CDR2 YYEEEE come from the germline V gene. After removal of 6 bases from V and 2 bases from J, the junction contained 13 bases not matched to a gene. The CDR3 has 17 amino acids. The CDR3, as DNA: TGTGCCAGCAAGACTCCGACAGGGGGCGGGATGAACTATGGCTACACCTTC. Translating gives CASKTPTGGGMNYGYTF.

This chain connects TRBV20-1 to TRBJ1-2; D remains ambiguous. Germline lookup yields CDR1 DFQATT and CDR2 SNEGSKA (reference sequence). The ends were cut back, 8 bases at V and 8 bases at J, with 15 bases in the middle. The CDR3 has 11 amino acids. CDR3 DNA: TGCAGTACTGACGGGCGTGGGGGCTACACCTTC. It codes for CSTDGRGGYTF.